This T cell receptor (beta chain) was sequenced for a study of cytomegalovirus exposure and HLA in healthy donors. Study background: The 600 to 800 first-cohort repertoires shared a platform with the 120 validation repertoires, as reported in a later analysis.

General observations from the study: It was confirmed in vitro that three of the CMV-associated chains were specific for CMV antigens. Listed as cytomegalovirus-associated were approximately 160 TCR beta chains.

As concerns this clone: Its antigen is still unknown.

The CDR3 has 16 residues. The germline V gene encodes CDR1 GTSNPN and CDR2 SVGIG (reference sequence). The ends were cut back, 3 bases at V and 1 base at J, with 13 bases in the middle. TCRdb's copy holds only in-frame clones and misses some; the assay was immunoSEQ multiplex PCR. The profile covers about 160,000 clones, with about 96% appearing a single time and around 0.9% taken by the ten largest. The rearrangement joins TRBV30 to TRBJ1-6; a possible D gene is TRBD1 (5 bases). Input material: PBMCs. The TCR was taken from a woman between 18 and 29 years old in good health and CMV-seronegative. DNA of the CDR3: TGTGCCTGGAGCATGCCAGGGTTATCCTATAATTCACCCCTCCACTTT. It translates to CAWSMPGLSYNSPLHF.